This TCR beta chain is drawn from a study of blood T cell repertoires in COVID-19. Across the whole study: PBMCs, B-cell-depleted T cells, or T cells were the source of the cDNA or gDNA that made up the material.

Produced via immunoSEQ multiplex PCR; TCRdb's table is partial and in-frame only. The sample lists about 230,000 clones; about nine tenths were seen once. V was clipped by 2 bases and J by 7 bases; unmatched bases: 1. Germline CDR1 reads MNHNS; CDR2 reads SASEGT. This CDR3 has 13 amino acids. The source material was peripheral blood. The rearrangement joins TRBV6-1 to TRBJ2-1; 8 positions agree with TRBD2. The TCR sequence derives from a woman aged 55-70 years with acute or convalescent COVID-19. The CDR3 region has the DNA TGTGCCAGCAGTGAAAGACTAGCGAATGAGCAGTTCTTC. This codes for CASSERLANEQFF.